The 5 T cell receptor beta chains below were found in one sample sequenced in a study of graft-versus-host responses after intestinal transplantation (dated by TCRdb to the early 2020s). Library prep was done by the immunoSEQ multiplex PCR assay. TCRdb holds this immuneACCESS table with in-frame rearrangements only. Some clones are missing; in checked studies, unresolved V genes explain under half, and the rest has no known cause. Across this sample there are 70,000 or so clones, with approximately 80% seen only once. The ten largest make up 0.35% to 0.45% of the sample. What these receptors recognize is not known. This specimen's time point label, per the study, means: cells obtained before transplantation from donor or recipient. This specimen consisted of unstimulated CD4+ T cells sorted from spleen or lymph node cells, obtained before transplant. All receptors derive from a human donor who was the organ donor for an intestinal transplant.

The chain recombines TRBV28 with TRBJ1-5, with 7 nucleotides matching TRBD1. From germline, CDR1 is MDHEN and CDR2 SYDVKM. The junction had 8 bases not matched to a gene; V was cut back by 6 bases and J by 6 bases. The CDR3 contains 14 residues. The CDR3 sequence is CASSLQGKGQPQHF. The CDR3 DNA reads as TGTGCCAGCAGCCTACAGGGGAAAGGTCAGCCCCAGCATTTT.

The chain uses TRBV29-1 and TRBJ1-2; a possible D gene is TRBD1 (6 bases). V dropped 3 bases and J dropped 1 base, with 12 bases sitting between them. CDR1 is SQVTM and CDR2 is ANQGSEA in the germline V gene. The CDR3 has 14 residues. CDR3 sequence: CSVDRGQLNYGYTF. CDR3 bases: TGCAGCGTTGATAGGGGACAACTTAACTATGGCTACACCTTC.

This clone was seen once. Mismatch with germline at one junction end may stem from a read error. The chain recombines TRBV7-7 with TRBJ2-3; D ambiguous. Per germline, CDR1 SSHAT and CDR2 FNYEAQ (reference sequence). The CDR3 extends over 14 amino acids. CDR3 in DNA: TGTGCTAGCAGCTTAGAGACTGGAGCAGATACGCAGTATTTT. Encoded protein: CASSLETGADTQYF.

The rearrangement links TRBV10-2 to TRBJ2-1; 11 nucleotides align to TRBD1. V shed 6 bases, J shed 6 bases, and the junction held 1 base outside the gene matches. Germline lookup yields CDR1 WSHSY and CDR2 SAAADI. The CDR3 spans 13 residues. CDR3 sequence reads: CASRGTGGNEQFF. In DNA, the CDR3 is TGCGCCAGCAGGGGGACAGGGGGCAATGAGCAGTTCTTC.

J is TRBJ1-6 and V is TRBV27; 8 nucleotides align to TRBD1. Germline-derived CDR1 and CDR2 are MNHEY and SMNVEV (reference sequence). V dropped 5 bases and J dropped 10; count of bases not matched to a gene: 13. The CDR3 contains 16 residues. CDR3 in amino acids: CASSAYQTGGRSPLHF. The CDR3 DNA reads as TGTGCCAGCAGTGCGTATCAAACAGGGGGAAGATCACCCCTCCACTTT.